This record concerns one T cell receptor beta chain sequence. TCRdb reprocessed the PCR reads with MiXCR, giving one entry per CDR3 protein. The sample contains about half a million distinct CDR3 sequences, less than 30% of which appear only once. The sample belongs to a study of molecular identifiers for immune sequencing clone quantification. Germline assignment: CDR1 SNHLY and CDR2 FYNNEI. Trimming took off 2 bases at V and 2 bases at J, with 13 bases between the two ends. CDR3 size: 15 residues. Sequencing was performed on naive CD8+ T cells from blood, with Jurkat cell RNA spiked in. Subset meaning: FACS-sorted CD8+CD4-CCR7+CD45RA+ naive T cells. The sequence came from a human donor in good health. Some libraries in this study had Jurkat cell RNA spiked in. V gene TRBV2 combines with J gene TRBJ2-7; maybe TRBD2 (7 bases). As DNA, the CDR3 is TGTGCCAGCAGTGAACGCGGGGGCCGACCCTACGAGCAGTACTTC. Translation: CASSERGGRPYEQYF.